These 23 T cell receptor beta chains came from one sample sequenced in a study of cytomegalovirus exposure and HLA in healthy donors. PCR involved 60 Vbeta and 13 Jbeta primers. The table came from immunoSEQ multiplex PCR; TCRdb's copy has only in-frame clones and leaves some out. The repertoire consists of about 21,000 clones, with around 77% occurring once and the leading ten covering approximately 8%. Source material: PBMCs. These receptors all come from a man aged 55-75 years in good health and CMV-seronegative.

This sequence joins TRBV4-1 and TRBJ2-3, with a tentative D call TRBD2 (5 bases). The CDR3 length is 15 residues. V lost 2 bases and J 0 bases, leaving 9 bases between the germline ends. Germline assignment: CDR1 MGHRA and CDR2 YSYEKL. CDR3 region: CASSQIRGSTDTQYF. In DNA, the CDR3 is TGCGCCAGCAGCCAAATTAGAGGGAGCACAGATACGCAGTATTTT.

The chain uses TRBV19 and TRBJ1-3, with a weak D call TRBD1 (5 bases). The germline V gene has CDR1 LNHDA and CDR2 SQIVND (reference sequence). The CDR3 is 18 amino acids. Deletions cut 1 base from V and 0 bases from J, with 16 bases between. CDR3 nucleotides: TGTGCCAGTAGTATAGCCGTGGGACGGGAGAGCTCTGGAAACACCATATATTTT. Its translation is CASSIAVGRESSGNTIYF.

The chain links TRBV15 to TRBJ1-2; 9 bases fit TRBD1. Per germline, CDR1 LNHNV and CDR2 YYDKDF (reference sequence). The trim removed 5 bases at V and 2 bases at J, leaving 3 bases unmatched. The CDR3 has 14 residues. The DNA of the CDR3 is TGTGCCACCAGCTGGGGACAGGGCAACTATGGCTACACCTTC. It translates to CATSWGQGNYGYTF. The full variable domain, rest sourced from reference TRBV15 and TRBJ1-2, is DAMVIQNPRYQVTQFGKPVTLSCSQTLNHNVMYWYQQKSSQAPKLLFHYYDKDFNNEADTPDNFQSRRPNTSFCFLDIRSPGLGDTAMYLCATSWGQGNYGYTFGSGTRLTVV.

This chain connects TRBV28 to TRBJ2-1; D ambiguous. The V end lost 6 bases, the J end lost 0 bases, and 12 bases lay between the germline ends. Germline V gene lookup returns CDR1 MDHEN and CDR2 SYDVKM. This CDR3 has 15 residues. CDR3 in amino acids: CASRRDWSSYNEQFF. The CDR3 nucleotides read TGTGCCAGCAGGCGTGATTGGAGCTCCTACAATGAGCAGTTCTTC.

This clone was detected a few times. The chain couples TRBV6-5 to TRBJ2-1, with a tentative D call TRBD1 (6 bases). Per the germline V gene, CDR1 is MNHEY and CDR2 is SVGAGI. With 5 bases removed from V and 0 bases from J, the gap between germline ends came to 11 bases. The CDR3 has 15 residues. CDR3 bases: TGTGCCAGCAGTCCCGCGGACAGCTCCTACAATGAGCAGTTCTTC. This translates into CASSPADSSYNEQFF.

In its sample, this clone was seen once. The CDR3 DNA sequence: TGTGCCAGCAGTTTAGGGGGGACAGGGGATCACACCGGGGAGCTGTTTTTT. Its translation is CASSLGGTGDHTGELFF. V and J are TRBV27 and TRBJ2-2, with TRBD1 matching over 10 bases. CDR1 and CDR2 from the germline V gene are MNHEY and SMNVEV (reference sequence). J lost 3 bases, V lost 2 bases, and 6 bases had no gene match. The CDR3 loop spans 17 amino acids.

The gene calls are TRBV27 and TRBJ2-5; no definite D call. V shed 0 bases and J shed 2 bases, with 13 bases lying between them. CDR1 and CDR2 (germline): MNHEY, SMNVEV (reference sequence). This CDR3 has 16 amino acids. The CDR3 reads CASSLSAAELQETQYF. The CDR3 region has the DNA TGTGCCAGCAGTTTATCGGCGGCGGAGCTACAAGAGACCCAGTACTTC.

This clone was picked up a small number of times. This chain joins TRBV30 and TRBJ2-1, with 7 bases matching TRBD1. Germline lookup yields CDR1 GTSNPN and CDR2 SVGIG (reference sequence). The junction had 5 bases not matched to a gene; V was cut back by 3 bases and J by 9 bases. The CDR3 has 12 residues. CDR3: CAWRAGGAEQFF. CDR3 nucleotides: TGTGCCTGGAGGGCAGGGGGAGCTGAGCAGTTCTTC.

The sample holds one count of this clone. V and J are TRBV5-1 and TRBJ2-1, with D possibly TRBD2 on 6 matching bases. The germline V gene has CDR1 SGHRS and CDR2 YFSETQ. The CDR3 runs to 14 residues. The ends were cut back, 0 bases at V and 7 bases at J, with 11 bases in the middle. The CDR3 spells CASSLVPGRNEQFF. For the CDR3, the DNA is TGCGCCAGCAGCTTGGTTCCAGGGAGGAATGAGCAGTTCTTC. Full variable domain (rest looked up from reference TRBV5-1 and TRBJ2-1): KAGVTQTPRYLIKTRGQQVTLSCSPISGHRSVSWYQQTPGQGLQFLFEYFSETQRNKGNFPGRFSGRQFSNSRSEMNVSTLELGDSALYLCASSLVPGRNEQFFGPGTRLTVL.

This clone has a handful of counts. The CDR3 region has the DNA TGCGCCAGCAGCTTGGACAGGGGGTTTAGCTCCTACAATGAGCAGTTCTTC. Protein product: CASSLDRGFSSYNEQFF. The rearrangement links TRBV5-1 to TRBJ2-1; 8 bases fit TRBD1. The CDR3 length is 17 residues. Germline V gene lookup returns CDR1 SGHRS and CDR2 YFSETQ. With V trimmed by 0 bases and J by 0 bases, 5 bases remained unmatched. Together with reference TRBV5-1 and TRBJ2-1, the CDR3 gives the full variable domain: KAGVTQTPRYLIKTRGQQVTLSCSPISGHRSVSWYQQTPGQGLQFLFEYFSETQRNKGNFPGRFSGRQFSNSRSEMNVSTLELGDSALYLCASSLDRGFSSYNEQFFGPGTRLTVL.

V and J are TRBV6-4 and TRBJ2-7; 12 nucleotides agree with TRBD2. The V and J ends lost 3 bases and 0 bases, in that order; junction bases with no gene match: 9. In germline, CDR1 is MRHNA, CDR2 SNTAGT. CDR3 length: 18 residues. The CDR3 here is CASSDRTSGNLNSYEQYF. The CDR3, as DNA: TGTGCCAGCAGTGATAGGACTAGCGGGAATCTAAACTCCTACGAGCAGTACTTC.

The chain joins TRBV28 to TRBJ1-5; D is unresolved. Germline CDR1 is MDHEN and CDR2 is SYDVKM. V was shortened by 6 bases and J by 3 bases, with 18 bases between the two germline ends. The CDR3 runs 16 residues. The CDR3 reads CASRAEGGGNNQPQHF. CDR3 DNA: TGTGCCAGCAGAGCCGAGGGAGGTGGTAACAATCAGCCCCAGCATTTT.

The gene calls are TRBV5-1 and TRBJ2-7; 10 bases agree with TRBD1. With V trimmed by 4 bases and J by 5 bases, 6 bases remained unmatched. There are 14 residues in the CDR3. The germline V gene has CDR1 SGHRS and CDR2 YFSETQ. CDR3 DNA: TGCGCCAGCAGCCCCGGGACAGGGGACGACGAGCAGTACTTC. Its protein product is CASSPGTGDDEQYF.

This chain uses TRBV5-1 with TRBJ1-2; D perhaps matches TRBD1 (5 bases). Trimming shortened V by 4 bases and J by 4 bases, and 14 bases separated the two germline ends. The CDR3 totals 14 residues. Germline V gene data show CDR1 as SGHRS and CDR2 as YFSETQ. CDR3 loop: CASSPGFDLYGYTF. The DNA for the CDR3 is TGCGCCAGCAGCCCAGGGTTCGACCTCTATGGCTACACCTTC.

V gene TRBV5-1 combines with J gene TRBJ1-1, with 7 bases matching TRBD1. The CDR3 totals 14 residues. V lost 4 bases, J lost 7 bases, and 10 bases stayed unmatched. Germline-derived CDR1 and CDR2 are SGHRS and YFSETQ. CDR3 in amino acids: CASSGIGGQGEAFF. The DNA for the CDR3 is TGCGCCAGCAGCGGAATAGGGGGCCAGGGTGAAGCTTTCTTT.

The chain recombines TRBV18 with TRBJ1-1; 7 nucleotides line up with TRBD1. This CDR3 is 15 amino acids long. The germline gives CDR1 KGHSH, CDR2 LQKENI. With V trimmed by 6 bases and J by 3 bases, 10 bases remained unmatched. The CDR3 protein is CASSPQGVMDTEAFF. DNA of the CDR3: TGTGCCAGCTCCCCCCAGGGGGTGATGGACACTGAAGCTTTCTTT.

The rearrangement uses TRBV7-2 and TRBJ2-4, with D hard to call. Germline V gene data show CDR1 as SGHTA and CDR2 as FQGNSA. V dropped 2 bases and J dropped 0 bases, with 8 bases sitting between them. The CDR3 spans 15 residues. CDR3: CASSLSAIAKNIQYF. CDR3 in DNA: TGTGCCAGCAGCTTATCTGCGATAGCCAAAAACATTCAGTACTTC.

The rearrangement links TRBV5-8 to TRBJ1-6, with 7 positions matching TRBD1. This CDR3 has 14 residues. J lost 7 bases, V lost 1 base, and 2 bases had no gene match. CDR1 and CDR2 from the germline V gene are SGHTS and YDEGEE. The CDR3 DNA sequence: TGTGCCAGCAGCTTGTACAGGGGAAATTCACCCCTCCACTTT. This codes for CASSLYRGNSPLHF.

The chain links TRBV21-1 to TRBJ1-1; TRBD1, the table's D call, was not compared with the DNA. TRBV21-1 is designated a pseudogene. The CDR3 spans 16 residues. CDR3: CASSKGQGAGYTEAFF. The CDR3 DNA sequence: TGTGCCAGCAGCAAGGGACAGGGGGCGGGGTACACTGAAGCTTTCTTT.

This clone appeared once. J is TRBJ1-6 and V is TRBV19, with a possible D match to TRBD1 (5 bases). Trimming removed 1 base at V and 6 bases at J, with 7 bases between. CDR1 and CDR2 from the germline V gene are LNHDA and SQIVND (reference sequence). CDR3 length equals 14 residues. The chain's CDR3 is CASSIVGGNSPLHF. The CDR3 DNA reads TGTGCCAGTAGTATAGTGGGGGGTAATTCACCCCTCCACTTT. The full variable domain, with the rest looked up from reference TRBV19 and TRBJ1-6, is DGGITQSPKYLFRKEGQNVTLSCEQNLNHDAMYWYRQDPGQGLRLIYYSQIVNDFQKGDIAEGYSVSREKKESFPLTVTSAQKNPTAFYLCASSIVGGNSPLHFGNGTRLTVT.

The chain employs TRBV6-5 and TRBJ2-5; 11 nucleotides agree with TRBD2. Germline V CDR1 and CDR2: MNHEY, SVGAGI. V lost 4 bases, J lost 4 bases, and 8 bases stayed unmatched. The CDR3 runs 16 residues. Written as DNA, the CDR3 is TGTGCCAGCAGTTTAGGACTAGCGGGCCAGGGAGAGACCCAGTACTTC. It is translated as CASSLGLAGQGETQYF.

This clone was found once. CDR3 residues: CATSGRARREWNVHYEQYF. CDR3 nucleotides: TGTGCCACCAGCGGAAGGGCGAGGCGGGAATGGAATGTCCACTACGAGCAGTACTTC. This sequence joins TRBV15 and TRBJ2-7; TRBD2 is a possible D gene (6 bases). The V gene's germline CDR1 is LNHNV and CDR2 YYDKDF (reference sequence). CDR3 length: 19 amino acids. V gave up 5 bases and J gave up 3 bases, with 29 bases separating them.

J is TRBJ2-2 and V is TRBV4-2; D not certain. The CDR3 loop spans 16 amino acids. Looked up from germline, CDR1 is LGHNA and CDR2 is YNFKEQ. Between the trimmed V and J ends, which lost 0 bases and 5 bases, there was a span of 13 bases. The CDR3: CASSQDPRPGTGELFF. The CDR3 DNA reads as TGTGCCAGCAGCCAAGATCCGCGTCCCGGGACCGGGGAGCTGTTTTTT.